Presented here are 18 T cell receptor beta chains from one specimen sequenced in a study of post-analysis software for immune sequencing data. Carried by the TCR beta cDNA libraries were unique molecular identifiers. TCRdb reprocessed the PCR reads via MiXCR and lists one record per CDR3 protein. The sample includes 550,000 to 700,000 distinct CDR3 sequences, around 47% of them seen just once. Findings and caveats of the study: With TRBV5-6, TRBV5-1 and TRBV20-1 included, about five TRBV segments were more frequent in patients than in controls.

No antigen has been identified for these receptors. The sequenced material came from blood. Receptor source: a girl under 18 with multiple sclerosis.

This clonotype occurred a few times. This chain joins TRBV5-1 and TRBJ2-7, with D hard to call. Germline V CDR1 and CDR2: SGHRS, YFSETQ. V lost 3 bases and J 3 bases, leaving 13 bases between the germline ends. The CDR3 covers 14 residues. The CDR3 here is CASSSEGPLYEQYF. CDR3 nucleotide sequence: TGCGCCAGCAGCTCGGAAGGACCTCTCTACGAGCAGTACTTC.

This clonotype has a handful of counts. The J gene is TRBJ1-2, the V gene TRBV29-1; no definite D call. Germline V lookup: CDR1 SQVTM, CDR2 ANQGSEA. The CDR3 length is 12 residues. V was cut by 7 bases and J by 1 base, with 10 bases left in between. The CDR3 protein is CSGRTDNYGYTF. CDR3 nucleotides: TGCAGCGGAAGGACGGATAACTATGGCTACACCTTC.

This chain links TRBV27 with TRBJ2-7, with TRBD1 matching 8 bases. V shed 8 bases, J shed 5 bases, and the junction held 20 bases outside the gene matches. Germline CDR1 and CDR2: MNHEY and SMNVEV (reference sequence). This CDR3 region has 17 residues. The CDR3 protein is CASSLFTRTGIYHEQYF. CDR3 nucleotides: TGTGCCAGCTCCCTTTTTACCCGGACAGGGATTTATCACGAGCAGTACTTC.

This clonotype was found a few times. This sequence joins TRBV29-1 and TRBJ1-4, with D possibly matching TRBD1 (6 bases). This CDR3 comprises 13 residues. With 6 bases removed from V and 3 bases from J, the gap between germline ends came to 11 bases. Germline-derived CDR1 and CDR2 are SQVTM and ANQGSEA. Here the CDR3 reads CSVGGAANEKLFF. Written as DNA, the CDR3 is TGCAGCGTAGGGGGGGCTGCTAATGAAAAACTGTTTTTT. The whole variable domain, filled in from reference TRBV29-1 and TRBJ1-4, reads SAVISQKPSRDICQRGTSLTIQCQVDSQVTMMFWYRQQPGQSLTLIATANQGSEATYESGFVIDKFPISRPNLTFSTLTVSNMSPEDSSIYLCSVGGAANEKLFFGSGTQLSVL.

The CDR3 sequence is CASRGNVRNTEAFF. In DNA form, the CDR3 reads TGTGCCAGCAGGGGGAACGTGAGGAACACTGAAGCTTTCTTT. The V call is TRBV6-5, the J call TRBJ1-1, with D unresolved. In germline, CDR1 is MNHEY, CDR2 SVGAGI. This CDR3 spans 14 amino acids. Deletions cut 6 bases from V and 1 base from J, with 12 bases between.

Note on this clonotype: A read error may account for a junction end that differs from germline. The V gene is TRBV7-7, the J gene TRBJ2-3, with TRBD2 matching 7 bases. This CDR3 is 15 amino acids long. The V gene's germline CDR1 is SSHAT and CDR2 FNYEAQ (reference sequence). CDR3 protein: CASSSGLTNTDTQYF. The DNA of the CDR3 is TGTGCTAGCAGCTCGGGACTAACCAACACAGATACGCAGTATTTT.

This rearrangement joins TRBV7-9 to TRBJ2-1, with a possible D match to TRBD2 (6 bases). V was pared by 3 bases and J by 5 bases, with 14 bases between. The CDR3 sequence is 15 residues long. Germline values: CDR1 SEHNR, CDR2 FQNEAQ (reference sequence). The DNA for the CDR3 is TGTGCCAGCAGCTTGTTCGGCGGGACCCACAATGAGCAGTTCTTC. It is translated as CASSLFGGTHNEQFF.

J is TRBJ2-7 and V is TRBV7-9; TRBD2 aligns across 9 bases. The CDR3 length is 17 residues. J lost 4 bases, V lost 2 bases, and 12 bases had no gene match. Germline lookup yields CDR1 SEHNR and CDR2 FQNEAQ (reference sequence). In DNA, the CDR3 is TGTGCCAGCAGCTTAAAGAGTACCGGGACTAGCCCTTACGAGCAGTACTTC. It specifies CASSLKSTGTSPYEQYF.

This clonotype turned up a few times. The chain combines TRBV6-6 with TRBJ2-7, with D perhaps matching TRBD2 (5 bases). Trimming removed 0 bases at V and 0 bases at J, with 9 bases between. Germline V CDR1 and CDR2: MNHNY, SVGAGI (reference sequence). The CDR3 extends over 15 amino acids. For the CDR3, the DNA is TGTGCCAGCAGTTACTCGAGCGGCAGCTCCTACGAGCAGTACTTC. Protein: CASSYSSGSSYEQYF.

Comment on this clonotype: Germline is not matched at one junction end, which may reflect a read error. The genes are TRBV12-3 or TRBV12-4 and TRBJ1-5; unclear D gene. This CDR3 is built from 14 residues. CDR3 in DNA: TGTGCCAGCAGTTTAGAGACCCACAATCAGTCCCAGCATTTT. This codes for CASSLETHNQSQHF.

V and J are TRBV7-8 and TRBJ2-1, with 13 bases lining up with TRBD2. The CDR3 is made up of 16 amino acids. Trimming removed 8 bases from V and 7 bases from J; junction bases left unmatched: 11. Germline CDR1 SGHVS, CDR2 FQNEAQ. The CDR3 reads CASPKGTSGNLNEQFF. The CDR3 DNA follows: TGTGCCAGCCCCAAGGGGACTAGCGGGAATCTGAATGAGCAGTTCTTC.

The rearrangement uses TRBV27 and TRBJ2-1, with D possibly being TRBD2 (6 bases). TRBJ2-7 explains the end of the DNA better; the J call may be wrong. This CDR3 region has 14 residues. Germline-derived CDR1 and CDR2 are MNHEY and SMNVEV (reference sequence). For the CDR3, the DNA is TGTGCCAGCAGTCTAACTAGCTCCTACAATGAGCAGTACTTC. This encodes CASSLTSSYNEQYF.

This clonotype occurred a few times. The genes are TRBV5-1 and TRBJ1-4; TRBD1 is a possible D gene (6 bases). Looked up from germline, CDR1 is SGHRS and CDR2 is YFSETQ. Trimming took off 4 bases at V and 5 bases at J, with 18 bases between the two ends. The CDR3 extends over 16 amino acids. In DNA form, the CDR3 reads TGCGCCAGCAGCCCTGGGACATCCGGTAGCAATGAAAAACTGTTTTTT. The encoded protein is CASSPGTSGSNEKLFF.

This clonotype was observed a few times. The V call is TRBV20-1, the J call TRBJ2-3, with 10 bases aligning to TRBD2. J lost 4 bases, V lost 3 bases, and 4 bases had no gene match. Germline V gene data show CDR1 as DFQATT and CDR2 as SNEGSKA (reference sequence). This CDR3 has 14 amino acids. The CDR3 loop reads CSARGLANADTQYF. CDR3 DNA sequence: TGCAGTGCTAGGGGACTAGCGAACGCAGATACGCAGTATTTT.

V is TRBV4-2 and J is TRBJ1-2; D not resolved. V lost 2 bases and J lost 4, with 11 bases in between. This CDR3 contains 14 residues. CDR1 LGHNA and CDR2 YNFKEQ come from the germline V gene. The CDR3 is CASSQFREPYGYTF. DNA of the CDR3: TGTGCCAGCAGCCAATTCCGGGAGCCCTATGGCTACACCTTC.

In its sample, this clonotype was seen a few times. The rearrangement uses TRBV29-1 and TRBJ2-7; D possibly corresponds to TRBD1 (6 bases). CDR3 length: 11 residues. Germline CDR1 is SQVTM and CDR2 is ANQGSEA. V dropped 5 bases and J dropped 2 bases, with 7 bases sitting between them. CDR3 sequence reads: CSVRGTYEQYF. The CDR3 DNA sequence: TGCAGCGTTAGGGGGACCTACGAGCAGTACTTC.

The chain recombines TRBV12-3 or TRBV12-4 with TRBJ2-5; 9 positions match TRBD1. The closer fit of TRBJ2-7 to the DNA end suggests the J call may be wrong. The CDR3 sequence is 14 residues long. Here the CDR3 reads CASSYRTGVYEQYF. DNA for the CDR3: TGTGCCAGCAGTTACCGGACAGGGGTCTACGAGCAGTACTTC.

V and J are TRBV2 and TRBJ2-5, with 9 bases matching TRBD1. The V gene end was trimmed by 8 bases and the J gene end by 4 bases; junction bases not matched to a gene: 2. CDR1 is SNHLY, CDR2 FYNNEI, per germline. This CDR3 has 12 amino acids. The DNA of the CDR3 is TGTGCCAGCCTGGACAGGGGAGAGACCCAGTACTTC. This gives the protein CASLDRGETQYF.